This TCR beta chain was profiled in a study of OX40 agonist ivuxolimab in advanced cancers. Assay: immunoSEQ multiplex PCR; the TCRdb copy retains only in-frame clones and omits some. The sample has about 96,000 clones; approximately 80% are singletons. The sequence derives from an adult with an advanced solid tumor such as melanoma, head and neck, liver or kidney cancer. The specimen was CD4+ or CD8+ T cells sorted from blood, collected in a trial of the OX40 agonist ivuxolimab.

Written as DNA, the CDR3 is TGTGCCAGCAGCTTGAGCGGGAGTGATACGCAGTATTTT. Translated: CASSLSGSDTQYF. The J gene is TRBJ2-3, the V gene TRBV7-9; 8 bases match TRBD2. The J segment lost 6 bases and the V segment lost 3 bases, leaving 2 bases of the junction unmatched. Germline lookup yields CDR1 SEHNR and CDR2 FQNEAQ (reference sequence). The CDR3 is 13 amino acids.